The text below deals with one T cell receptor beta chain. The clone's antigen remains unknown. This sample stems from a study of CXCR3-negative and CXCR3-positive naive CD8 T cells (dated by TCRdb to between 2018 and 2021). In the study overall: In total, roughly 140 million TRB reads were obtained, corresponding to roughly 1.5 +/- 0.3 million reads per library. Diversity and physicochemical repertoire analyses were performed on around ten donors pooled from two independent experiments. The TRBV-TRBJ cluster analysis covered naive subsets from a handful of donors and memory cells from 3 donors. Results the study describes overall, beyond this receptor: TRBV-TRBJ usage was similar between naive CXCR3-negative and CXCR3-positive cells from the same donor, while memory cells showed distinct patterns. Freshly isolated PBMCs were used for most assays because CXCR3 expression went down partially after cryopreservation. Surface CD5, linked to self-reactivity in mice, was comparable between naive subsets; TCR interaction strength was therefore also inferred from TRB CDR3 physicochemical properties. Both naive subsets had comparably high repertoire diversity, while memory CD8+ T cells had much lower repertoire diversity. TRB CDR3s from CXCR3-positive naive cells showed higher hydrophobicity (lower Kidera factor 4), lower energy, and higher strength and volume indices than CXCR3-negative naive cells.

The CDR3 numbers 12 residues from cysteine through phenylalanine. The DNA is unrecorded. CDR1 and CDR2 were assigned from the germline V gene as SQVTM and ANQGSEA. Each CD8+ T cell subset was flow-sorted in triplicate, with over 250,000 cells per subset placed directly into RLT lysis buffer. Naive CD8+ T cells were defined stringently as CD45RO-CCR7+CD27+CD95- to exclude memory contaminants. Using standard density gradient centrifugation, peripheral blood mononuclear cells were isolated from buffy coats. A FACSAria III was used to flow-sort naive CXCR3-negative and CXCR3-positive CD8+ T cells. Total RNA was extracted from sorted cells with an RNeasy Mini Kit. The instrument given in TCRdb is NextSeq 550. The Human TCR Profiling Kit (MiLaboratory) was used to prepare UMI-labeled 5' RACE TRB cDNA libraries. The full amount of extracted RNA was used for cDNA synthesis, and the full amount of resulting cDNA was used for PCR amplification. Libraries were prepared in parallel using an identical number of PCR cycles. The source study handled its data this way. MIGEC and MiXCR extracted about 49,000 +/- 11,000 unique UMI-labeled TRB cDNA molecules per library, requiring at least two reads per UMI. Each library averaged 40,000 +/- 10,000 functional in-frame TRB CDR3 nucleotide clonotypes without stop codons. Diversity metrics, including normalized Shannon-Wiener and Chao1, were computed in VDJtools after downsampling to 5000 UMI-labeled TRB molecules per sample. For the central five CDR3 residues, VDJtools calculated physicochemical properties weighted by clonotype size, namely interaction energy, strength, volume and Kidera factor 4. Each CDR3 protein sequence appears as one entry after TCRdb reprocessed the reads, and no DNA is included. The V and J calls follow TCRdb's processing rather than the paper's. This sample's table lists 50,000 to 75,000 distinct CDR3 sequences. The ten largest clones take up around 0.45% of the sample.

The sequence links TRBV29-1 to TRBJ2-7; absent DNA, TCRdb's TRBD1 call cannot be checked. This receptor was identified in a human donor in good health. Some clones in this sample may be carry-over from other donors' samples. Material for sequencing was naive CXCR3- CD8+ T cells from blood. The intended sense of this specimen's cell subset or site label: CD45RO-CCR7+CD27+CD95- naive CD8+ T cells lacking CXCR3 (TNR3-). CDR3 loop: CSVETVSYEQYF.